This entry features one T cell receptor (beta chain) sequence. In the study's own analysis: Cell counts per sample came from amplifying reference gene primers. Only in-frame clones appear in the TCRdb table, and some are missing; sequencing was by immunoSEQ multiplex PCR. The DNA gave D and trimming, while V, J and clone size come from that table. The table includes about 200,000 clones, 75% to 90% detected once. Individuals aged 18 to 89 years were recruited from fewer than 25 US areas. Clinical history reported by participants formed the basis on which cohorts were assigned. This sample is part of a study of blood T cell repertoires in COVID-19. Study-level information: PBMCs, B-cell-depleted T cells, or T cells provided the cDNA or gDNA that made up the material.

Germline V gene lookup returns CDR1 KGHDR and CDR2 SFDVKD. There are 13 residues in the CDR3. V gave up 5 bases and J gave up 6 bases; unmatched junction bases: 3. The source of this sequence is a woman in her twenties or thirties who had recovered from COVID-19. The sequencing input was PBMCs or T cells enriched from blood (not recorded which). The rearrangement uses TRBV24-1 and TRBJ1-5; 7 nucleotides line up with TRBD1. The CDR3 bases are TGTGCCACCAGTGGACAGGGTGGTCAGCCCCAGCATTTT. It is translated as CATSGQGGQPQHF.